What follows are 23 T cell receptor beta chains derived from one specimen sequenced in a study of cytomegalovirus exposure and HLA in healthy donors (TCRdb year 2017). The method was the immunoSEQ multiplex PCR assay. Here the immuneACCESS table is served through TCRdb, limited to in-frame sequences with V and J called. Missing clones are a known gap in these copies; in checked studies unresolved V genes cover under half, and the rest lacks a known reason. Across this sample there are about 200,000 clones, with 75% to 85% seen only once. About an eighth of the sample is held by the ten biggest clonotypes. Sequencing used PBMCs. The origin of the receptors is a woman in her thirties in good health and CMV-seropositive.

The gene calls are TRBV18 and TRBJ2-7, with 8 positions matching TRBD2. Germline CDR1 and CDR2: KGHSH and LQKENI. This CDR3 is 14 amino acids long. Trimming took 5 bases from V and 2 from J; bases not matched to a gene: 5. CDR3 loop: CASSSPGLAYEQYF. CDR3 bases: TGTGCCAGCTCATCGCCGGGACTAGCCTACGAGCAGTACTTC.

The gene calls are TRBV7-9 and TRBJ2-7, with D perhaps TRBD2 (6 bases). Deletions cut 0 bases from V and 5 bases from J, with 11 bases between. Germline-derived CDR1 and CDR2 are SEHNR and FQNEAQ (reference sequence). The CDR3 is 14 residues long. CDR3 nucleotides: TGTGCCAGCAGCTTAGCCCGGGCGGGGCACGAGCAGTACTTC. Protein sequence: CASSLARAGHEQYF.

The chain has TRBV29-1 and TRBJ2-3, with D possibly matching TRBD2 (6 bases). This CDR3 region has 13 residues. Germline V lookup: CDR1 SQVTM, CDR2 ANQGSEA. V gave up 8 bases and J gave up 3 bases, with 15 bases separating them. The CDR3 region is CSLEEGRTDTQYF. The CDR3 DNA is TGCAGCCTAGAGGAGGGCCGGACAGATACGCAGTATTTT.

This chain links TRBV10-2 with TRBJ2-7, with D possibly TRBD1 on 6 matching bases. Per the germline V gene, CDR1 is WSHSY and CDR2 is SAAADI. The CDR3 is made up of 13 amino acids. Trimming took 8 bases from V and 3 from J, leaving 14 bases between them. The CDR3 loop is CASGQPSGYEQYF. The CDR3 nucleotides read TGCGCCAGCGGACAGCCCTCAGGCTACGAGCAGTACTTC.

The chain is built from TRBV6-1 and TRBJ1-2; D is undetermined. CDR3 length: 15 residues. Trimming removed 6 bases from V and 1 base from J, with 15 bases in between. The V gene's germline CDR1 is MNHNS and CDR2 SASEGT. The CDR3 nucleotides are TGTGCCAGCAGGGCGGTCTCGAGCTTTAACTATGGCTACACCTTC. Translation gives CASRAVSSFNYGYTF.

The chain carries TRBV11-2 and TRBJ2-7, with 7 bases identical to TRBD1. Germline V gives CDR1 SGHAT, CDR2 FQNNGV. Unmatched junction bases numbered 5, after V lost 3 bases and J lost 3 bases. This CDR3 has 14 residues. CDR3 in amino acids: CASSFLQGFYEQYF. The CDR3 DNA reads TGTGCCAGCAGCTTTTTACAGGGGTTCTACGAGCAGTACTTC. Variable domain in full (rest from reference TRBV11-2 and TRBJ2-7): EAGVAQSPRYKIIEKRQSVAFWCNPISGHATLYWYQQILGQGPKLLIQFQNNGVVDDSQLPKDRFSAERLKGVDSTLKIQPAKLEDSAVYLCASSFLQGFYEQYFGPGTRLTVT.

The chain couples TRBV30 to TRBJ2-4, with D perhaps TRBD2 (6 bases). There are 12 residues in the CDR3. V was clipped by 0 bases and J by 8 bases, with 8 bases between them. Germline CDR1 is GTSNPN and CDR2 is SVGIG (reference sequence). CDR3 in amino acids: CAWSVRGDIQYF. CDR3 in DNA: TGTGCCTGGAGTGTACGCGGGGACATTCAGTACTTC.

The CDR3 DNA sequence: TGTGCCAGCTCCCCGGGGACAGGGTCCTACGAGCAGTACTTC. Translated, it gives CASSPGTGSYEQYF. The chain couples TRBV18 to TRBJ2-7; the match to TRBD1 covers 9 bases. Germline V gives CDR1 KGHSH, CDR2 LQKENI. This CDR3 has 14 amino acids. Germline trimming cut 6 bases from V and 1 base from J; bases unmatched to any gene: 4.

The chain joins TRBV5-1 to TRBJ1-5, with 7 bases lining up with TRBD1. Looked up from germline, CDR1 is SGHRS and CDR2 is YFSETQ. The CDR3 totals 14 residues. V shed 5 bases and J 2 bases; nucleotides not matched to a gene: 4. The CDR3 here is CASSDTGGNQPQHF. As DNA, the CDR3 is TGCGCCAGCAGTGATACAGGGGGCAATCAGCCCCAGCATTTT.

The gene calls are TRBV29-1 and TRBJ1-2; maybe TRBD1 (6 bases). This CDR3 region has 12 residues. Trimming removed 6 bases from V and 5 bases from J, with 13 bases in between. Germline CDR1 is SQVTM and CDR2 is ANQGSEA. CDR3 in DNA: TGCAGCGTCTCCGGGACAATATATGGCTACACCTTC. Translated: CSVSGTIYGYTF.

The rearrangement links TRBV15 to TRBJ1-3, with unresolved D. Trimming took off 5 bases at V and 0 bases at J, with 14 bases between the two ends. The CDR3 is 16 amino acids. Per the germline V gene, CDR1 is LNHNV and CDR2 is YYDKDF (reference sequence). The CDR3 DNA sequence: TGTGCCACCAGCGAGCGGACTCACCGCTCTGGAAACACCATATATTTT. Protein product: CATSERTHRSGNTIYF.

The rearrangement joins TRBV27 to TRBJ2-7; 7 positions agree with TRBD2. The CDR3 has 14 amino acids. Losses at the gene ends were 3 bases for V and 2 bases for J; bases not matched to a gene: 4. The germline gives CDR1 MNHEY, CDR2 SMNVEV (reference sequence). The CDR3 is CASSFASGPYEQYF. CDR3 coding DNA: TGTGCCAGCAGTTTTGCTAGCGGTCCCTACGAGCAGTACTTC.

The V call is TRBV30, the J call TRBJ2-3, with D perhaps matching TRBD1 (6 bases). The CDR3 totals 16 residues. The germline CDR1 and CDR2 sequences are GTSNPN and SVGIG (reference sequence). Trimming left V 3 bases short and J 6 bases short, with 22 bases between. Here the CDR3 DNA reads TGTGCCTGGAGCGGAAACAGGGTCTCTTACTTGGATACGCAGTATTTT. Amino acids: CAWSGNRVSYLDTQYF.

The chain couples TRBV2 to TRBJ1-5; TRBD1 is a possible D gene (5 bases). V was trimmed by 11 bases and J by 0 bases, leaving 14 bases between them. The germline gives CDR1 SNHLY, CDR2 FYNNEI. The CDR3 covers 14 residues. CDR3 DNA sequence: TGTGCCTGGGGGGGGATAGATAGCAATCAGCCCCAGCATTTT. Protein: CAWGGIDSNQPQHF.

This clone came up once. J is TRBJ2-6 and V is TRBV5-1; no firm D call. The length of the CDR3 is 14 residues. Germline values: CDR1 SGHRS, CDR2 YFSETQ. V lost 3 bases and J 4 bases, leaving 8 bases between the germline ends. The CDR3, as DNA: TGCGCCAGCAGCTCTAGTCTCGGGGCCAACGTCCTGACTTTC. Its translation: CASSSSLGANVLTF.

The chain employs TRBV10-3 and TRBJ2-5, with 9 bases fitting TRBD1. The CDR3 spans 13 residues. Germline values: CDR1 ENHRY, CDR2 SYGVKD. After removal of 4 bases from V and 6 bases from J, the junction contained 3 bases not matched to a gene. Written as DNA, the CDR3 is TGTGCCATCAGTGTGGACAGGGGACAGACCCAGTACTTC. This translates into CAISVDRGQTQYF.

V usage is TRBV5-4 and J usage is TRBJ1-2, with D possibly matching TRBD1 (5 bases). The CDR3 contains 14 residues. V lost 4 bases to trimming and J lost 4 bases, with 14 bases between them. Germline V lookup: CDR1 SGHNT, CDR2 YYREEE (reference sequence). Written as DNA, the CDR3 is TGTGCCAGCAGCCTTTCGGGGGTAACCTATGGCTACACCTTC. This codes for CASSLSGVTYGYTF.

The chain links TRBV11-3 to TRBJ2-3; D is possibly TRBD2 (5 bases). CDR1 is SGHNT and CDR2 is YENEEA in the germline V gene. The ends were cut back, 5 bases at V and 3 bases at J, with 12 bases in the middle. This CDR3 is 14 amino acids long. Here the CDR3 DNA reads TGTGCCAGCAGCCGTGAATCGGGAACAGATACGCAGTATTTT. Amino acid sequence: CASSRESGTDTQYF. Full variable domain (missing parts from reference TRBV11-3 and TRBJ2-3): EAGVVQSPRYKIIEKKQPVAFWCNPISGHNTLYWYLQNLGQGPELLIRYENEEAVDDSQLPKDRFSAERLKGVDSTLKIQPAELGDSAVYLCASSRESGTDTQYFGPGTRLTVL.

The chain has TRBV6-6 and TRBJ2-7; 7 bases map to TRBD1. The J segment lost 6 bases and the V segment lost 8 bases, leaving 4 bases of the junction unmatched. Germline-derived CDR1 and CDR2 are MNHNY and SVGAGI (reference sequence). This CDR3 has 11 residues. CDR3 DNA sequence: TGTGCCAGCCGACAGGGCCCCGAGCAGTACTTC. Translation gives CASRQGPEQYF.

The CDR3 DNA reads as TGCGCCAGCAGCCGTGAGGGAGGCAACACTGAAGCTTTCTTT. Translating gives CASSREGGNTEAFF. This chain connects TRBV4-1 to TRBJ1-1; D is uncertain. Germline loops: CDR1 MGHRA, CDR2 YSYEKL. CDR3 size: 14 residues. V gave up 4 bases and J gave up 2 bases, with 11 bases separating them.

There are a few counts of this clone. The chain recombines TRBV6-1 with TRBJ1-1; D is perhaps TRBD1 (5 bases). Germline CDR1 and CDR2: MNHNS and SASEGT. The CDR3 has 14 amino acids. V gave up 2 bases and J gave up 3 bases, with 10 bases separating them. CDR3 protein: CASSERRVDTEAFF. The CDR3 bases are TGTGCCAGCAGTGAACGCAGGGTCGACACTGAAGCTTTCTTT.

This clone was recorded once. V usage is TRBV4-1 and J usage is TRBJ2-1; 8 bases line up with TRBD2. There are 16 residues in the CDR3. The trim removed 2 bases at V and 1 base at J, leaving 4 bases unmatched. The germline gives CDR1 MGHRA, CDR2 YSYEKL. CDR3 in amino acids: CASSQPGGGSYNEQFF. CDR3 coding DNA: TGCGCCAGCAGCCAACCCGGCGGGGGGTCCTACAATGAGCAGTTCTTC.

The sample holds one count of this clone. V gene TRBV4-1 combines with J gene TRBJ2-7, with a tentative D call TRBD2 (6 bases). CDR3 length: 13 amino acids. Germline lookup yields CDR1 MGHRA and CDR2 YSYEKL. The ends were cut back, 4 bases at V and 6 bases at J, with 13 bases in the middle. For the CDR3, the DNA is TGCGCCAGCAGCCCAGACGCGGGGCTCGAGCAGTACTTC. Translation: CASSPDAGLEQYF.